This is a list of T cell receptor beta chains from one sample in a study of cytomegalovirus exposure and HLA in healthy donors. The table came from immunoSEQ multiplex PCR; TCRdb's copy has only in-frame clones and leaves some out. This sample has about 160,000 clones, with roughly 90% found just once. Sequenced material: PBMCs. The origin of the receptors is a woman younger than 35 in good health and CMV-seropositive. Each CDR3 is given with its conserved first and last residue. D genes are given only for firm matches. For some rows the clone size is stated as once, few or many, or as a class when expanded; others skip it.

cdr3_aa: CASSLSGATDEQYF
cdr3_nt: TGTGCCAGCAGCTTGTCGGGAGCCACGGACGAGCAGTACTTC
d_call: NA
v_call: TRBV11-3
clone_size: once
j_call: TRBJ2-7

cdr3_aa: CASSLGGGGITDTQYF
cdr3_nt: TGTGCCAGCAGCTTAGGGGGAGGCGGGATCACAGATACGCAGTATTTT
d_call: NA
v_call: TRBV7-3
clone_size: NA
j_call: TRBJ2-3

cdr3_aa: CASRKFGTTMNTEAFF
cdr3_nt: TGTGCCAGCAGGAAATTTGGGACAACCATGAACACTGAAGCTTTCTTT
d_call: NA
v_call: TRBV7-9
clone_size: NA
j_call: TRBJ1-1

cdr3_aa: CASSEGRLNEQFF
cdr3_nt: TGTGCCAGCAGTGAGGGCAGGCTAAATGAGCAGTTCTTC
d_call: NA
v_call: TRBV2
clone_size: NA
j_call: TRBJ2-1

cdr3_aa: CASSSLFSSGGGNEQFF
cdr3_nt: TGCGCCAGCAGCTCACTCTTTTCTAGCGGAGGGGGGAATGAGCAGTTCTTC
d_call: NA
v_call: TRBV5-1
clone_size: NA
j_call: TRBJ2-1

cdr3_aa: CASRLRTDYGYTF
cdr3_nt: TGTGCCAGCAGGCTCCGGACAGACTATGGCTACACCTTC
d_call: NA
v_call: TRBV5-6
clone_size: NA
j_call: TRBJ1-2

cdr3_aa: CASGLFGLASTGELFF
cdr3_nt: TGCGCCAGCGGACTGTTCGGACTAGCGTCTACCGGGGAGCTGTTTTTT
d_call: TRBD2
v_call: TRBV5-1
clone_size: NA
j_call: TRBJ2-2

cdr3_aa: CASSVGLAEATGELFF
cdr3_nt: TGTGCCAGCAGTGTAGGACTAGCGGAGGCCACCGGGGAGCTGTTTTTT
d_call: TRBD2
v_call: TRBV6-1
clone_size: few
j_call: TRBJ2-2

cdr3_aa: CASRGGGLYNEQFF
cdr3_nt: TGTGCCAGCCGGGGGGGCGGGCTTTACAATGAGCAGTTCTTC
d_call: TRBD2
v_call: TRBV2
clone_size: NA
j_call: TRBJ2-1

cdr3_aa: CSVEGQGNEKLFF
cdr3_nt: TGCAGCGTTGAAGGACAGGGGAATGAAAAACTGTTTTTT
d_call: TRBD1
v_call: TRBV29-1
clone_size: NA
j_call: TRBJ1-4

cdr3_aa: CASSLGNFQGNQPQHF
cdr3_nt: TGTGCCAGCAGCTTAGGTAATTTCCAGGGAAATCAGCCCCAGCATTTT
d_call: NA
v_call: TRBV11-2
clone_size: NA
j_call: TRBJ1-5

cdr3_aa: CASSGSGEGDTQYF
cdr3_nt: TGTGCCAGCAGCGGTAGCGGGGAGGGGGATACGCAGTATTTT
d_call: TRBD2
v_call: TRBV9
clone_size: NA
j_call: TRBJ2-3

cdr3_aa: CASSYSNRGTSYEQYF
cdr3_nt: TGTGCCAGCAGTTACTCGAACCGGGGTACGTCCTACGAGCAGTACTTC
d_call: NA
v_call: TRBV6-5
clone_size: NA
j_call: TRBJ2-7

cdr3_aa: CASSPLRPEDGYTF
cdr3_nt: TGCGCCAGCAGTCCACTGAGACCTGAGGATGGCTACACCTTC
d_call: NA
v_call: TRBV23-1
clone_size: few
j_call: TRBJ1-2

cdr3_aa: CASSLGPRDCCSGNTIYF
cdr3_nt: TGTGCCAGCAGCTTAGGCCCGAGGGACTGCTGCTCTGGAAACACCATATATTTT
d_call: NA
v_call: TRBV13
clone_size: once
j_call: TRBJ1-3

cdr3_aa: CASSYRGDYEQYF
cdr3_nt: TGTGCCAGCAGTTACCGGGGGGACTACGAGCAGTACTTC
d_call: TRBD2
v_call: TRBV6-6
clone_size: NA
j_call: TRBJ2-7

cdr3_aa: CASSLAGSYNEQFF
cdr3_nt: TGTGCCAGTAGCTTAGCGGGCTCCTACAATGAGCAGTTCTTC
d_call: TRBD2
v_call: TRBV19
clone_size: NA
j_call: TRBJ2-1

cdr3_aa: CASSPGVLAKNIQYF
cdr3_nt: TGTGCCAGCAGCCCGGGGGTCCTAGCCAAAAACATTCAGTACTTC
d_call: NA
v_call: TRBV6-5
clone_size: NA
j_call: TRBJ2-4

cdr3_aa: CASSLSVDRRLSSTDTQYF
cdr3_nt: TGCGCCAGCAGCTTGTCTGTTGACAGACGGCTTTCGAGCACAGATACGCAGTATTTT
d_call: NA
v_call: TRBV5-1
clone_size: NA
j_call: TRBJ2-3

cdr3_aa: CASSPQGYGYTF
cdr3_nt: TGTGCCAGCTCACCCCAGGGGTATGGCTACACCTTC
d_call: NA
v_call: TRBV18
clone_size: NA
j_call: TRBJ1-2

cdr3_aa: CASSQNRGPDRGDTQYF
cdr3_nt: TGCGCCAGCAGCCAAAACAGGGGGCCGGACCGGGGAGATACGCAGTATTTT
d_call: TRBD1
v_call: TRBV5-1
clone_size: NA
j_call: TRBJ2-3

cdr3_aa: CSPGGVPHSSYNEQFF
cdr3_nt: TGCAGCCCGGGGGGGGTTCCCCATAGCTCCTACAATGAGCAGTTCTTC
d_call: TRBD2
v_call: TRBV29-1
clone_size: NA
j_call: TRBJ2-1

cdr3_aa: CASSLTFLETQYF
cdr3_nt: TGTGCCAGCAGCCTCACATTCCTGGAGACCCAGTACTTC
d_call: NA
v_call: TRBV11-2
clone_size: NA
j_call: TRBJ2-5

cdr3_aa: CTSSQEGRGTHGYTF
cdr3_nt: TGCACCAGCAGCCAAGAGGGAAGGGGCACCCATGGCTACACCTTC
d_call: NA
v_call: TRBV1
clone_size: NA
j_call: TRBJ1-2

cdr3_aa: CASYSPGYQETQYF
cdr3_nt: TGTGCCAGCTACTCCCCGGGATACCAAGAGACCCAGTACTTC
d_call: NA
v_call: TRBV28
clone_size: NA
j_call: TRBJ2-5

cdr3_aa: CAWSVGGSGRVRNIQYF
cdr3_nt: TGTGCCTGGAGTGTAGGTGGTAGCGGGAGGGTTCGGAACATTCAGTACTTC
d_call: TRBD2
v_call: TRBV30
clone_size: NA
j_call: TRBJ2-4

cdr3_aa: CVSSKAATGGSYEQYF
cdr3_nt: TGTGTCAGCAGCAAAGCGGCGACAGGGGGTTCCTACGAGCAGTACTTC
d_call: NA
v_call: TRBV21-1
clone_size: NA
j_call: TRBJ2-7

cdr3_aa: CASSLGAGAVEQYF
cdr3_nt: TGTGCCAGCAGCTTAGGGGCGGGAGCCGTCGAGCAGTACTTC
d_call: TRBD2
v_call: TRBV7-8
clone_size: NA
j_call: TRBJ2-7

cdr3_aa: CASSLESGSSGELFF
cdr3_nt: TGTGCCAGCAGCTTAGAGAGCGGGTCGTCCGGGGAGCTGTTTTTT
d_call: NA
v_call: TRBV11-2
clone_size: NA
j_call: TRBJ2-2

cdr3_aa: CASSQNPGLSYEQYF
cdr3_nt: TGTGCCAGCAGCCAAAACCCGGGACTTTCCTACGAGCAGTACTTC
d_call: NA
v_call: TRBV14
clone_size: NA
j_call: TRBJ2-7